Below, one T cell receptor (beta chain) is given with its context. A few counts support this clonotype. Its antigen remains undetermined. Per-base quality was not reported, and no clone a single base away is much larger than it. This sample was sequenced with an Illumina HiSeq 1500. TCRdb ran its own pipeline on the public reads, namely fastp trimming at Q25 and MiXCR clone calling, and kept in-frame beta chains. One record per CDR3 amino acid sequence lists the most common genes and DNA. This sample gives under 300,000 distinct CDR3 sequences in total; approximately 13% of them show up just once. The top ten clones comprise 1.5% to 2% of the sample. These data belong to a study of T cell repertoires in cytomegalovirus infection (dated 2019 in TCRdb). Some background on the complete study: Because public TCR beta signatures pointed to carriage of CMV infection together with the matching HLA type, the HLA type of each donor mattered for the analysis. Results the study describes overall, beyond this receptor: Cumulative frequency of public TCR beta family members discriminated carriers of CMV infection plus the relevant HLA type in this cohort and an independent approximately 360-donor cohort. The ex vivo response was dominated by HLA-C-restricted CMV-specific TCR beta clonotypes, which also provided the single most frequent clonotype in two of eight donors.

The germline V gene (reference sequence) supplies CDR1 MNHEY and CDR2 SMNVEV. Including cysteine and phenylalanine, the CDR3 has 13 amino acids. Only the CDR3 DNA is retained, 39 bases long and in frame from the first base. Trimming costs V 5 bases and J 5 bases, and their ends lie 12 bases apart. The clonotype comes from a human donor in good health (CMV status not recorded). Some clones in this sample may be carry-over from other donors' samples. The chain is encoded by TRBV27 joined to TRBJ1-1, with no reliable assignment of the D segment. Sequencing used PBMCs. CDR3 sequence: CASSPRARTEAFF. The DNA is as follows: TGTGCCAGCAGTCCGAGGGCGCGTACTGAAGCTTTCTTT.